This T cell receptor (beta chain) was identified in a study of shared clonotypes between healthy human individuals. General observations from the study: Sample collection involved blood only; tissue repertoires are likely different. Clonotype sharing among donors was expected to depend on sequencing depth.

Every contributor of samples was a Caucasian grown-up residing in Nashville, Tennessee. Regarding this clone: Its antigen is unidentified.

Germline CDR1 SGHTA, CDR2 FQGNSA. This CDR3 spans 14 amino acids. V lost 5 bases to trimming and J lost 2 bases, with 13 bases between them. Here immunoSEQ multiplex PCR was the method, and the copy in TCRdb shows in-frame clones only, minus some. The sample includes millions of clones, more than 80% of them seen just once. The sample was naive CD4+ T cells sorted from blood. Sample subset: CD45RA+ positively selected. J is TRBJ2-7 and V is TRBV7-2; D not certain. This receptor was taken from a man younger than 35 in good health. The CDR3 loop is CASSLWRPPYEQYF. The CDR3 DNA sequence: TGTGCCAGCAGCCTCTGGCGGCCACCCTACGAGCAGTACTTC.